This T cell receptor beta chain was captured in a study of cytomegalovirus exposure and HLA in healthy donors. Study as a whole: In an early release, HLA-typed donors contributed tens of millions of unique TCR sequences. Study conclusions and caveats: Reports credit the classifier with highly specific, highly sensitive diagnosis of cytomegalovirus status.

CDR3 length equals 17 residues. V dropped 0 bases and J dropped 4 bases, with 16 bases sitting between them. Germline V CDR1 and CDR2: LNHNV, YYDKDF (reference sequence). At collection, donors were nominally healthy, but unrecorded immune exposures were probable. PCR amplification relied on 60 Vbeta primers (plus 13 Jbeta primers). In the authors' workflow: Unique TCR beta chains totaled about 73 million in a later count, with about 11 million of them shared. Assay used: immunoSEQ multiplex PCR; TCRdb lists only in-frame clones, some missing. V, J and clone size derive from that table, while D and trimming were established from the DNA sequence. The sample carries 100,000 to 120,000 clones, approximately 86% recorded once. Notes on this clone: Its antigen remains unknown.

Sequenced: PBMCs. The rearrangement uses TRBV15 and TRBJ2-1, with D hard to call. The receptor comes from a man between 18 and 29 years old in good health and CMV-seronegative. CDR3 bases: TGTGCCACCAGCAGAGATTTCCGTATAGCACCGTACAATGAGCAGTTCTTC. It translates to CATSRDFRIAPYNEQFF.